The next 7 T cell receptor beta chains were all read from a single sample in a study of T cell responses to AZD1222 COVID-19 vaccine. Measured with immunoSEQ multiplex PCR; TCRdb has only the in-frame clones, and not every one. The sample has tens of thousands of clones; about 91% are singletons. The sequencing here drew on peripheral blood, taken 28 days after the second AZD1222 dose. The receptor source for this set is an adult who received the AZD1222 COVID-19 vaccine.

This clone occurred a few times. J is TRBJ2-5 and V is TRBV7-3, with D perhaps TRBD2 (6 bases). V dropped 5 bases and J dropped 2 bases, with 15 bases sitting between them. Germline CDR1 is SGHTA and CDR2 is FQGTGA. CDR3 length: 15 amino acids. The CDR3, as DNA: TGTGCCAGCAGCGTCGGTTTGGGGGGTCAAGAGACCCAGTACTTC. As protein: CASSVGLGGQETQYF. Full variable domain (rest looked up from reference TRBV7-3 and TRBJ2-5): GAGVSQTPSNKVTEKGKYVELRCDPISGHTALYWYRQSLGQGPEFLIYFQGTGAADDSGLPNDRFFAVRPEGSVSTLKIQRTERGDSAVYLCASSVGLGGQETQYFGPGTRLLVL.

The genes are TRBV27 and TRBJ1-4; D is undetermined. This CDR3 contains 19 residues. Germline V lookup: CDR1 MNHEY, CDR2 SMNVEV (reference sequence). Trimming stripped 5 bases from V and 0 bases from J, with 22 bases between. CDR3 amino acids: CASSPRLFGSRATNEKLFF. The CDR3 coding sequence is TGTGCCAGCAGTCCCCGGCTATTCGGGTCGCGGGCAACTAATGAAAAACTGTTTTTT.

The chain uses TRBV18 and TRBJ1-5, with D uncertain. CDR3 length: 12 residues. V was pared by 3 bases and J by 9 bases, with 9 bases between. CDR1 is KGHSH and CDR2 is LQKENI in the germline V gene. Here the CDR3 reads CASSPVGVPQHF. CDR3 sequence (DNA): TGTGCCAGCTCACCGGTTGGGGTGCCCCAGCATTTT.

V is TRBV28 and J is TRBJ2-1; TRBD1 agrees at 9 bases. The CDR3 extends over 17 amino acids. Germline lookup yields CDR1 MDHEN and CDR2 SYDVKM. V was clipped by 7 bases and J by 8 bases; unmatched bases: 18. This CDR3 is CASTSTGTGFILDEQFF. The CDR3 region has the DNA TGTGCCAGCACCTCAACCGGGACAGGGTTTATTCTCGATGAGCAGTTCTTC.

V usage is TRBV21-1 and J usage is TRBJ1-5; the D segment call TRBD1 is taken from the table without a DNA check. TRBV21-1 is described as a pseudogene. The CDR3 extends over 17 amino acids. CDR3 bases: TGTGCCAGCAGCAAACGGTCCCCCGACAGGATTGATCAGCCCCAGCATTTT. Translating it yields CASSKRSPDRIDQPQHF.

The rearrangement links TRBV5-4 to TRBJ2-5; D perhaps matches TRBD1 (5 bases). Trimming stripped 0 bases from V and 5 bases from J, with 11 bases between. The CDR3 spans 14 residues. The germline V gene has CDR1 SGHNT and CDR2 YYREEE (reference sequence). The CDR3 here is CASSLVGRAETQYF. For the CDR3, the DNA is TGTGCCAGCAGCTTGGTGGGCAGGGCGGAGACCCAGTACTTC. The variable domain in full, completed from reference TRBV5-4 and TRBJ2-5, reads ETGVTQSPTHLIKTRGQQVTLRCSSQSGHNTVSWYQQALGQGPQFIFQYYREEENGRGNFPPRFSGLQFPNYSSELNVNALELDDSALYLCASSLVGRAETQYFGPGTRLLVL.

The chain couples TRBV28 to TRBJ2-7; 10 bases match TRBD2. The V gene end was trimmed by 4 bases and the J gene end by 6 bases; junction bases not matched to a gene: 12. The CDR3 totals 16 residues. Looked up from germline, CDR1 is MDHEN and CDR2 is SYDVKM. The CDR3 DNA reads TGTGCCAGCAGTTCCTGGACTAGCGGTTCGACCGCCGAGCAGTACTTC. Its translation: CASSSWTSGSTAEQYF.